Below, 25 T cell receptor beta chains from the same sample are listed, as sequenced in a study of metastatic and nonmetastatic thyroid tumors. Until they underwent thyroid surgery, no patient had received any treatment. Using MiXCR, TCRdb re-called clones from the PCR reads. The sample has over 30,000 clones; around 33% are singletons. The sequencing sample was made of tumor tissue. These receptor sequences come from a female donor with papillary thyroid cancer or a benign thyroid nodule (not recorded which). Some clones in this sample may be carry-over from other donors' samples.

The J gene is TRBJ2-3, the V gene TRBV6-2 or TRBV6-3; TRBD2 aligns across 8 bases. The CDR3 length is 13 residues. After removal of 6 bases from V and 5 bases from J, the junction contained 4 bases not matched to a gene. Germline V gene data show CDR1 as MNHEY and CDR2 as SVGEGT. The CDR3 bases are TGTGCCAGCAGAAATAGCGGGGAAGATACGCAGTATTTT. It specifies CASRNSGEDTQYF.

The V call is TRBV2, the J call TRBJ2-5, with D unresolved. Germline loops: CDR1 SNHLY, CDR2 FYNNEI. V lost 4 bases and J lost 1, with 7 bases in between. The CDR3 is 13 amino acids. The CDR3 region has the DNA TGTGCCAGCAGTGTTACGGCCCAAGAGACCCAGTACTTC. Its protein product is CASSVTAQETQYF.

There are many counts of this clone. J is TRBJ1-1 and V is TRBV9; D perhaps matches TRBD1 (6 bases). CDR1 and CDR2 (germline): SGDLS, YYNGEE. This CDR3 has 12 amino acids. V was pared by 8 bases and J by 0 bases, with 8 bases between. The CDR3 sequence is CASQGMNTEAFF. The CDR3 nucleotides are TGTGCCAGTCAGGGGATGAACACTGAAGCTTTCTTT.

With regard to this clone: The sample contains more than one DNA sequence encoding this CDR3. This rearrangement joins TRBV6-1 to TRBJ1-2; 8 bases are a match to TRBD1. The CDR3 runs to 13 residues. The J segment lost 8 bases and the V segment lost 6 bases, leaving 8 bases of the junction unmatched. Looked up from germline, CDR1 is MNHNS and CDR2 is SASEGT. The CDR3, as DNA: TGTGCCAGCAGAGGGGACAGGTATTCCGGCTACACCTTC. This gives the protein CASRGDRYSGYTF.

The table lists this clone with a few counts. The J gene is TRBJ2-5, the V gene TRBV6-5; no clear D. From germline, CDR1 is MNHEY and CDR2 SVGAGI. Deletions cut 2 bases from V and 2 bases from J, with 9 bases between. The CDR3 has 14 residues. For the CDR3, the DNA is TGTGCCAGCAGTTACGGTCCGGGTCAAGAGACCCAGTACTTC. It is translated as CASSYGPGQETQYF.

There are a few counts of this clone. This chain joins TRBV2 and TRBJ2-2; D perhaps matches TRBD2 (6 bases). Trimming took 3 bases from V and 1 from J, leaving 6 bases between them. The germline CDR1 and CDR2 sequences are SNHLY and FYNNEI. The CDR3 spans 14 residues. CDR3 residues: CASSDSGNTGELFF. In DNA form, the CDR3 reads TGTGCCAGCAGTGATAGCGGGAACACCGGGGAGCTGTTTTTT. Complete variable domain (other parts from reference TRBV2 and TRBJ2-2): EPEVTQTPSHQVTQMGQEVILRCVPISNHLYFYWYRQILGQKVEFLVSFYNNEISEKSEIFDDQFSVERPDGSNFTLKIRSTKLEDSAMYFCASSDSGNTGELFFGEGSRLTVL.

This clone has more than one count but fewer than ten. The V and J genes are TRBV6-1 and TRBJ1-1; no clear D gene. Germline loops: CDR1 MNHNS, CDR2 SASEGT. The CDR3 is made up of 13 amino acids. The ends were cut back, 5 bases at V and 3 bases at J, with 10 bases in the middle. The CDR3 DNA reads TGTGCCAGCAGTCCCAACACGGACACTGAAGCTTTCTTT. This sequence encodes CASSPNTDTEAFF.

The chain employs TRBV11-2 and TRBJ1-2, with 8 bases matching TRBD1. In germline, CDR1 is SGHAT, CDR2 FQNNGV. The V gene end was trimmed by 5 bases and the J gene end by 5 bases; junction bases not matched to a gene: 4. The CDR3 runs to 13 residues. CDR3 region: CASSPQGAYGYTF. The DNA of the CDR3 is TGTGCCAGCAGCCCTCAGGGGGCGTATGGCTACACCTTC.

The chain has TRBV29-1 and TRBJ2-7; no clear D. With 6 bases removed from V and 4 bases from J, the gap between germline ends came to 7 bases. Germline V gene data show CDR1 as SQVTM and CDR2 as ANQGSEA. This CDR3 is 10 amino acids long. This chain's CDR3 is CSVGEYEQYF. The DNA for the CDR3 is TGCAGCGTGGGTGAATACGAGCAGTACTTC.

The V and J genes are TRBV20-1 and TRBJ1-2; no clear D. Germline lookup yields CDR1 DFQATT and CDR2 SNEGSKA (reference sequence). The CDR3 length is 13 residues. Trimming pared 0 bases from V and 4 bases from J, leaving 9 bases between. This chain's CDR3 is CSARDPGSYGYTF. The CDR3 DNA reads TGCAGTGCTAGAGATCCGGGCAGCTATGGCTACACCTTC.

This clone was observed a handful of times. Germline and junction disagree at one end, which may indicate a read error. The CDR3 region has the DNA TGTGCCAGTAGTGACAGGGAAGACACTGAAGCTTTCTTT. This translates into CASSDREDTEAFF. The chain combines TRBV6-4 with TRBJ1-1; 7 nucleotides align to TRBD1. The CDR3 runs to 13 residues. Per germline, CDR1 MRHNA and CDR2 SNTAGT.

Only a few counts were recorded for this clone. The sample holds other DNA sequences that translate to the same CDR3. The chain joins TRBV12-3 or TRBV12-4 to TRBJ2-3, with TRBD1 identical over 7 bases. The CDR3 contains 16 residues. V lost 3 bases and J lost 0; bases outside the gene matches: 6. The CDR3 nucleotides read TGTGCCAGCAGTTTGCAGGGGGAAATTAGCACAGATACGCAGTATTTT. Encoded protein: CASSLQGEISTDTQYF.

This clone was observed a handful of times. This chain connects TRBV12-3 or TRBV12-4 to TRBJ1-2; 7 bases align to TRBD1. V trimming: 5 bases; J trimming: 5 bases; junction bases outside the gene matches: 2. This CDR3 spans 12 amino acids. CDR3 DNA sequence: TGTGCCAGCAGTCCGGGACAGTATGGCTACACCTTC. It is translated as CASSPGQYGYTF.

The chain uses TRBV9 and TRBJ2-1; D is tentatively TRBD1 or TRBD2 (6 bases each). V dropped 0 bases and J dropped 0 bases, with 7 bases sitting between them. CDR3 length: 15 amino acids. The germline V gene encodes CDR1 SGDLS and CDR2 YYNGEE. The CDR3 DNA sequence: TGTGCCAGCAGCGTAGGGGGGGCCTCCTACAATGAGCAGTTCTTC. Its translation: CASSVGGASYNEQFF. Variable domain in full (rest from reference TRBV9 and TRBJ2-1): DSGVTQTPKHLITATGQRVTLRCSPRSGDLSVYWYQQSLDQGLQFLIQYYNGEERAKGNILERFSAQQFPDLHSELNLSSLELGDSALYFCASSVGGASYNEQFFGPGTRLTVL.

The CDR3 nucleotides are TGTGCCAGCTTAAGGGGCTCGAACACTGAAGCTTTCTTT. Protein sequence: CASLRGSNTEAFF. The V and J genes are TRBV6-1 and TRBJ1-1; D is perhaps TRBD1 (5 bases). The germline V gene encodes CDR1 MNHNS and CDR2 SASEGT. The CDR3 contains 13 residues. The germline V and J ends were trimmed by 8 bases and 1 base, with 11 bases remaining between them.

The chain recombines TRBV19 with TRBJ1-1, with D possibly being TRBD1 (5 bases). Germline V gene data show CDR1 as LNHDA and CDR2 as SQIVND (reference sequence). The length of the CDR3 is 13 residues. Trimming took off 6 bases at V and 1 base at J, with 9 bases between the two ends. The CDR3 region has the DNA TGTGCCAGTAGACTCCAGGGGAACACTGAAGCTTTCTTT. This gives the protein CASRLQGNTEAFF.

The chain's CDR3 is CASSLALRSYSPLHF. CDR3 in DNA: TGCGCCAGCAGCTTGGCCTTAAGGTCGTATTCACCCCTCCACTTT. The gene calls are TRBV5-1 and TRBJ1-6; D ambiguous. The CDR3 spans 15 residues. Germline V gives CDR1 SGHRS, CDR2 YFSETQ. V was trimmed by 0 bases and J by 8 bases, leaving 12 bases between them.

In this sample, this clone is large. The chain recombines TRBV11-3 with TRBJ2-1, with D perhaps matching TRBD1 (6 bases). Germline CDR1 and CDR2: SGHNT and YENEEA. Trimming removed 4 bases at V and 4 bases at J, with 11 bases between. This CDR3 spans 14 amino acids. DNA of the CDR3: TGTGCCAGCAGCTCCGGGACATATTACAATGAGCAGTTCTTC. Its translation is CASSSGTYYNEQFF.

The V gene is TRBV6-1, the J gene TRBJ1-5; no clear D. CDR1 is MNHNS, CDR2 SASEGT, per germline. Trimming removed 6 bases from V and 7 bases from J, with 10 bases in between. CDR3 length: 12 residues. CDR3 residues: CASRVTGQPQHF. The CDR3 coding sequence is TGTGCCAGCAGGGTAACTGGGCAGCCCCAGCATTTT.

The genes are TRBV11-2 and TRBJ2-7, with TRBD2 matching over 13 bases. After removal of 5 bases from V and 3 bases from J, the junction contained 4 bases not matched to a gene. The length of the CDR3 is 15 residues. Per the germline V gene, CDR1 is SGHAT and CDR2 is FQNNGV. The DNA of the CDR3 is TGTGCCAGCAGCCAAGGACTAGCGGGAGTCTACGAGCAGTACTTC. Protein sequence: CASSQGLAGVYEQYF.

The chain links TRBV5-1 to TRBJ1-2, with unresolved D. Trimming cost V 1 base and J 3 bases, with 25 bases left between them. The CDR3 extends over 19 amino acids. Germline lookup yields CDR1 SGHRS and CDR2 YFSETQ. The chain's CDR3 is CASSLSGLGWLERDYGYTF. In nucleotides, the CDR3 is TGCGCCAGCAGCTTGTCTGGTCTAGGGTGGTTAGAGCGTGACTATGGCTACACCTTC.

In its sample, this clone was seen a few times. One end of the junction does not line up with germline, which may come from a read error. Other DNA sequences in this specimen translate into the identical CDR3. V gene TRBV6-1 combines with J gene TRBJ2-2; 7 bases agree with TRBD2. This CDR3 comprises 16 residues. CDR1 and CDR2 (germline): MNHNS, SASEGT. CDR3 protein: CASSDMGGTNTGELFF. The CDR3 DNA reads TGTGCCAGCAGTGATATGGGGGGGACGAACACCGGTGAGCTGTTTTTT.

There are many counts of this clone. Distinct nucleotide sequences in the sample also encode this CDR3. The rearrangement joins TRBV6-1 to TRBJ2-6; TRBD1 matches 7 bases. Looked up from germline, CDR1 is MNHNS and CDR2 is SASEGT. V was clipped by 4 bases and J by 2 bases; unmatched bases: 5. The CDR3 extends over 16 amino acids. In DNA form, the CDR3 reads TGTGCCAGCAGTGCCGGACAGGTCGCTGGGGCCAACGTCCTGACTTTC. Residues: CASSAGQVAGANVLTF.

V gene TRBV11-2 combines with J gene TRBJ2-1, with 9 bases lining up with TRBD2. Trimming at V came to 5 bases and at J to 7 bases, leaving 9 bases not matched to a gene. CDR1 is SGHAT and CDR2 is FQNNGV in the germline V gene. The CDR3 contains 15 residues. The chain's CDR3 is CASSPVAGAENEQFF. The CDR3 nucleotides are TGTGCCAGCAGCCCGGTAGCGGGAGCGGAGAATGAGCAGTTCTTC.

The J gene is TRBJ2-7, the V gene TRBV5-1; TRBD2 agrees at 15 bases. Germline CDR1 reads SGHRS; CDR2 reads YFSETQ. The CDR3 extends over 17 amino acids. Trimming cost V 0 bases and J 3 bases; bases outside gene matches: 4. Written as DNA, the CDR3 is TGCGCCAGCAGCTTGGTGGGACTAGCGGGGGGAAACTACGAGCAGTACTTC. Translated: CASSLVGLAGGNYEQYF. Variable domain in full (rest from reference TRBV5-1 and TRBJ2-7): KAGVTQTPRYLIKTRGQQVTLSCSPISGHRSVSWYQQTPGQGLQFLFEYFSETQRNKGNFPGRFSGRQFSNSRSEMNVSTLELGDSALYLCASSLVGLAGGNYEQYFGPGTRLTVT.